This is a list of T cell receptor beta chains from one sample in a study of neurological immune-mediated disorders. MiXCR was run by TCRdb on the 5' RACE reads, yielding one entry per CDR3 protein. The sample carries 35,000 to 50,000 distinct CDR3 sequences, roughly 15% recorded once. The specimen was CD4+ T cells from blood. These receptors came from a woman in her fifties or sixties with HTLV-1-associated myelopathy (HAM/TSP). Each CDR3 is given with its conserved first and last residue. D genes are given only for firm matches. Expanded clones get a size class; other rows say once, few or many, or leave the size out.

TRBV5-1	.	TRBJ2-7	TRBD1	TGCGCCAGCAGCTTGATGGGGACAGGGTACGACGAGCAGTACTTC	CASSLMGTGYDEQYF
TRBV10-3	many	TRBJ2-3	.	TGTGCCATCAGTGACCCGAGTAGCCCCACCACAGATACGCAGTATTTT	CAISDPSSPTTDTQYF
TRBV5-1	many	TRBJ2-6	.	TGCGCCAGCAGCCCGGAGTTCTACTTCTCTGGGGCCAACGTCCTGACTTTC	CASSPEFYFSGANVLTF
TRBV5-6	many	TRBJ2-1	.	TGTGCCAGCAGCTTGGTAACGCGCGATGAGCAGTTCTTC	CASSLVTRDEQFF
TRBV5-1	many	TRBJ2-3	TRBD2	TGCGCCAGCAGCTTGGCCGGCAGGACTAGCGGGGTGACGCAGTATTTT	CASSLAGRTSGVTQYF
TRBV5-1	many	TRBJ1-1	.	TGCGCCAGCAGTTTATTGGGACAAAGCACTGAAGCTTTCTTT	CASSLLGQSTEAFF
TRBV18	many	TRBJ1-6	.	TGTGCCAGCTCCCTCAGGGTTGAGAATAATTCACCCCTCCACTTT	CASSLRVENNSPLHF
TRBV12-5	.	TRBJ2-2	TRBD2	TGTTCTAGTGGTTTGGTACTCGATGAACTAGCGGGGGTCACGGGCGGGGAGCTGTTTTTT	CSSGLVLDELAGVTGGELFF
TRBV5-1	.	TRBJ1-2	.	.	CASSFYICSAQTGRGYGYTF
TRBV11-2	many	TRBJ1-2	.	TGTGCCAGCAGCTTAGTCAAGGGGCCCTATGGCTACACCTTC	CASSLVKGPYGYTF
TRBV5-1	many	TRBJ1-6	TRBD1	TGCGCCAGCAGCTTGGGACAGGGTGGATATAATTCACCCCTCCACTTT	CASSLGQGGYNSPLHF
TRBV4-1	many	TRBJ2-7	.	TGCGCCAGCAGCCAAGCGCACCTACGCCACTACGAGCAGTACTTC	CASSQAHLRHYEQYF
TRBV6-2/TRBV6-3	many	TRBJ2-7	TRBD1	TGTGCCAGCAGACCAGGGGGCTACGAGCAGTACTTC	CASRPGGYEQYF
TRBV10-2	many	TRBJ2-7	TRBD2	TGCGCCAGCAGCCCTATAGCGGGGGGCGACTACGAGCAGTACTTC	CASSPIAGGDYEQYF
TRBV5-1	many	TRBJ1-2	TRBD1	TGCGCCAGCAGCGAGGGACAGGGCTATGGCTACACCTTC	CASSEGQGYGYTF
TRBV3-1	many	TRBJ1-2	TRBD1	TGTGCCAGCAGCCAAGAGGACAGGGTCGGCGGCTACACCTTC	CASSQEDRVGGYTF